Listed below are T cell receptor beta chains from one sample, sequenced in a study of CD4 T cells in relation to SARS-CoV-2 and coronaviruses. Sequencing was performed with immunoSEQ multiplex PCR; in TCRdb, only in-frame clones are kept and a portion is missing. Of 58,000 or so clones listed, 92% are singletons. The sequencing sample was made of naive CD4+ T cells from PBMCs. The receptor source for this set is an adult with COVID-19. CDR3s include the opening cysteine and the closing phenylalanine or tryptophan. A D gene is named only where the DNA matches it firmly. The size of a clone is reported for some rows only, either as once, few or many, or as a class for expanded clones.

CDR3 | DNA | J | size | D | V
CAWSVSLAESTDTQYF | TGTGCCTGGAGTGTATCCCTAGCGGAGAGCACAGATACGCAGTATTTT | TRBJ2-3 | . | TRBD2 | TRBV30
CASSQDQALYNEQFF | TGTGCCAGCAGTCAAGACCAGGCTCTCTACAATGAGCAGTTCTTC | TRBJ2-1 | . | . | TRBV5-4
CASSSRGSTDTQYF | TGTGCCAGCAGTTCACGGGGCAGCACAGATACGCAGTATTTT | TRBJ2-3 | . | . | TRBV28
CASSPRTGRNQPQHF | TGTGCCAGCAGCCCACGGACAGGGAGAAATCAGCCCCAGCATTTT | TRBJ1-5 | . | TRBD1 | TRBV7-2
CASSRTVASTDTQYF | TGTGCCAGCAGCCGGACAGTTGCTAGCACAGATACGCAGTATTTT | TRBJ2-3 | . | . | TRBV2
CASRRGLAGLSTDTQYF | TGTGCCAGCAGAAGGGGACTAGCGGGTCTTAGCACAGATACGCAGTATTTT | TRBJ2-3 | . | TRBD2 | TRBV9
CAWSVPARETQYF | TGTGCCTGGAGTGTACCGGCGAGGGAGACCCAGTACTTC | TRBJ2-5 | . | . | TRBV30
CANPLDGVAGTDTQYF | TGTGCCAACCCACTGGACGGGGTCGCCGGCACAGATACGCAGTATTTT | TRBJ2-3 | once | . | TRBV21-1
CAISRDRGRGQPQHF | TGTGCCATCAGTCGGGACAGGGGGCGCGGTCAGCCCCAGCATTTT | TRBJ1-5 | . | TRBD1 | TRBV10-3
CASSSAGGSPSSYNEQFF | TGCGCCAGCAGCTCAGCGGGAGGGTCCCCTAGCTCCTACAATGAGCAGTTCTTC | TRBJ2-1 | once | TRBD2 | TRBV5-1
CASSRGPGHYNEQFF | TGTGCCAGCAGCCGGGGTCCTGGACACTACAATGAGCAGTTCTTC | TRBJ2-1 | once | . | TRBV3-1/TRBV3-2
CASREGGGNTIYF | TGTGCCAGCAGAGAGGGAGGAGGAAACACCATATATTTT | TRBJ1-3 | . | . | TRBV28
CASSASNSPLHF | TGTGCCAGCAGCGCTTCCAATTCACCCCTCCACTTT | TRBJ1-6 | once | . | TRBV12-3/TRBV12-4
CASSLLVTSGTGELFF | TGTGCCAGCAGCTTACTAGTTACAAGTGGAACCGGGGAGCTGTTTTTT | TRBJ2-2 | . | . | TRBV5-4
CSVRGVEGTDTQYF | TGCAGCGTTCGGGGGGTCGAGGGCACAGATACGCAGTATTTT | TRBJ2-3 | . | TRBD2 | TRBV29-1
CASSQEAPLTGPSIYEQYF | TGCGCCAGCAGCCAAGAGGCCCCCCTGACAGGGCCTAGCATTTACGAGCAGTACTTC | TRBJ2-7 | . | TRBD1 | TRBV4-3
CASGQGYYEQYF | TGTGCCAGCGGACAGGGGTACTACGAGCAGTACTTC | TRBJ2-7 | . | TRBD1 | TRBV2
CASSLGQMNTEAFF | TGTGCCAGTAGTTTAGGACAGATGAACACTGAAGCTTTCTTT | TRBJ1-1 | . | . | TRBV19
CASSLPISSGRADTQYF | TGTGCCAGCAGCTTGCCCATTAGTAGCGGGAGGGCGGATACGCAGTATTTT | TRBJ2-3 | . | TRBD2 | TRBV5-4
CASSSTATYEQYF | TGTGCCAGCAGTTCGACAGCTACCTACGAGCAGTACTTC | TRBJ2-7 | . | . | TRBV5-4
CASSYSVGGDTEAFF | TGTGCCAGCAGTTACTCCGTCGGGGGTGACACTGAAGCTTTCTTT | TRBJ1-1 | few | . | TRBV6-5
CASSLELAGGDTQYF | TGTGCCAGCAGCTTAGAGCTAGCAGGTGGAGATACGCAGTATTTT | TRBJ2-3 | . | . | TRBV7-8
CASRPGTSGYNEQFF | TGTGCCAGCAGGCCCGGGACTAGCGGCTACAATGAGCAGTTCTTC | TRBJ2-1 | . | TRBD2 | TRBV5-4
CASSLSRFPSKYF | TGTGCCAGCTCACTCAGCCGATTTCCCTCGAAGTACTTC | TRBJ2-7 | . | . | TRBV18
CASSETLGKQYF | TGTGCCAGCAGTGAAACTCTAGGAAAGCAGTACTTC | TRBJ2-7 | . | . | TRBV6-1
CASSPQGAGQPQHF | TGTGCCAGCAGCCCACAGGGGGCCGGACAGCCCCAGCATTTT | TRBJ1-5 | . | TRBD1 | TRBV6-5
CASSYLMEGDTQYF | TGTGCCAGCAGTTACCTAATGGAAGGCGATACGCAGTATTTT | TRBJ2-3 | . | . | TRBV6-6
CASSLTGGLGQPQHF | TGTGCCAGCAGCTTGACAGGGGGCTTAGGTCAGCCCCAGCATTTT | TRBJ1-5 | few | TRBD1 | TRBV7-9
CASSFWGDTQYF | TGTGCCAGCAGCTTTTGGGGGGATACGCAGTATTTT | TRBJ2-3 | . | . | TRBV12-3/TRBV12-4
CASRRDRGLGGELFF | TGTGCCAGCAGGCGGGACAGGGGATTGGGCGGGGAGCTGTTTTTT | TRBJ2-2 | once | TRBD1 | TRBV28
CAWDRWGPYNEQFF | TGTGCCTGGGATAGGTGGGGTCCCTACAATGAGCAGTTCTTC | TRBJ2-1 | . | . | TRBV30
CASSLNYGYTF | TGTGCCAGCAGCCTAAACTATGGCTACACCTTC | TRBJ1-2 | . | . | TRBV28
CASSRESRLAGGELFF | TGCGCCAGCAGCCGGGAGTCAAGACTAGCCGGCGGGGAGCTGTTTTTT | TRBJ2-2 | . | TRBD2 | TRBV4-3
CASMGRGLGGANVLTF | TGTGCCAGCATGGGCAGGGGGCTGGGGGGGGCCAACGTCCTGACTTTC | TRBJ2-6 | once | TRBD1 | TRBV28
CAISESGRLYEQYF | TGTGCCATCAGTGAGTCAGGGAGACTCTACGAGCAGTACTTC | TRBJ2-7 | once | . | TRBV10-3